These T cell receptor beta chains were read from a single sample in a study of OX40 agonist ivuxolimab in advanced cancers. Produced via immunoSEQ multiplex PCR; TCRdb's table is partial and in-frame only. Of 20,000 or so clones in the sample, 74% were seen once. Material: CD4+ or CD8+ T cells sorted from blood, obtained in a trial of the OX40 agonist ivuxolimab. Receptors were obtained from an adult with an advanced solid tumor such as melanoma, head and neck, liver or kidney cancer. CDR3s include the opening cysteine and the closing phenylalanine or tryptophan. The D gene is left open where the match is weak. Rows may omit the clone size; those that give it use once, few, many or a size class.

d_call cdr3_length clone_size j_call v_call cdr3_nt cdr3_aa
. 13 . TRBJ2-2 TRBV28 TGTGCCAGCAGCCGTACGAACACCGGGGAGCTGTTTTTT CASSRTNTGELFF
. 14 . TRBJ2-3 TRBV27 TGTGCCAGCAGTTTAACTCCGGTTCAAGATACGCAGTATTTT CASSLTPVQDTQYF
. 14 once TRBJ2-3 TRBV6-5 TGTGCCAGCAGTTACTCTGGGCAATCAGATACGCAGTATTTT CASSYSGQSDTQYF
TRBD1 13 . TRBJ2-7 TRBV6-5 TGTGCCAGCAGTCCGACAGGGGGCTACGAGCAGTACTTC CASSPTGGYEQYF
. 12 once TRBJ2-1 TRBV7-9 TGTGCCAGCAGCTCGATTTTGAATGAGCAGTTCTTC CASSSILNEQFF
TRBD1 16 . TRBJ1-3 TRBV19 TGTGCCAGTAGTACGGGACAGGCGAGCTCTGGAAACACCATATATTTT CASSTGQASSGNTIYF
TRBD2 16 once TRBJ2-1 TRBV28 TGTGCCAGCAGTCTTGGGACTAGCGAGCTCTACAATGAGCAGTTCTTC CASSLGTSELYNEQFF
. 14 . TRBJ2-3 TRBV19 TGTGCCAGTAGTATTTCCCCGGGCACAGATACGCAGTATTTT CASSISPGTDTQYF
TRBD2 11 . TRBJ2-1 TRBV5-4 TGTGCCAGTTCTGGGAGGGGTGAGCAGTTCTTC CASSGRGEQFF
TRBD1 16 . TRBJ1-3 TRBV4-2 TGTGCCAGCAGCCAAGATCTGACAGGGGTTGGAAACACCATATATTTT CASSQDLTGVGNTIYF
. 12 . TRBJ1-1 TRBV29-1 TGCAGCGTCAACGGAGGGGACACTGAAGCTTTCTTT CSVNGGDTEAFF
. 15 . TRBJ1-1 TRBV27 TGTGCCAGCAGTTTCGCGGGGATGGTGAACACTGAAGCTTTCTTT CASSFAGMVNTEAFF
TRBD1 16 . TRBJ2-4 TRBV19 TGTGCCAGTACCCCGGGACAGGGTCGGCCCAAAAACATTCAGTACTTC CASTPGQGRPKNIQYF
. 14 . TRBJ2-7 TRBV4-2 TGTGCCAGCAGCCACCGACTACTCTCCTACGAGCAGTACTTC CASSHRLLSYEQYF
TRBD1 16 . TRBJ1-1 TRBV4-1 TGCGCCAGCACGGTTGGGACAGGGGTGTTAGGCACTGAAGCTTTCTTT CASTVGTGVLGTEAFF
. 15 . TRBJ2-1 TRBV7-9 TGTGCCAGCAGCGGACACCTGAGCTCCTACAATGAGCAGTTCTTC CASSGHLSSYNEQFF
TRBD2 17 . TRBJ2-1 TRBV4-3 TGCGCCAGCAGCCAAGATCCGTCGGGGGGTGCCTACAATGAGCAGTTCTTC CASSQDPSGGAYNEQFF